The rows below give T cell receptor beta chains drawn from one sample of a study of shared clonotypes between healthy human individuals. Some clones are missing from TCRdb's copy, which holds only in-frame ones; the method was immunoSEQ multiplex PCR. The repertoire has roughly 1,500,000 clones, 98% of them found once; the top ten carry about 0.45%. The specimen was naive CD4+ T cells sorted from blood. The receptors originated from a man aged 25-45 years in good health. CDR3s include the opening cysteine and the closing phenylalanine or tryptophan. Each record gives: V gene, clone size, J gene, D gene, CDR3 DNA, CDR3 protein. D genes are given only for firm matches. Part of the rows lack a size; the others show once, few, many or a class for expanded clones.

TRBV30,-,TRBJ1-2,-,TGTGCCTGGAGTTTGGACTATGGCTACACCTTC,CAWSLDYGYTF
TRBV28,-,TRBJ1-4,-,TGTGCCAGCAGTTCCCCGCGGTTCAGAGAGGAGAAACTGTTTTTT,CASSSPRFREEKLFF
TRBV5-1,-,TRBJ2-2,TRBD2,TGCGCCAGCAGCCTAGCGGGTGTCGGGGAGCTGTTTTTT,CASSLAGVGELFF
TRBV5-5,-,TRBJ2-1,-,TGTGCCAGCGCGGCGGAAACTTACAATGAGCAGTTCTTC,CASAAETYNEQFF
TRBV28,-,TRBJ2-7,-,TGTGCCAGCAGTTTACCCGGACAGACCTTCTACGAGCAGTACTTC,CASSLPGQTFYEQYF
TRBV2,-,TRBJ1-1,TRBD1,TGTGCCAGCAGAGGAGGGGGCGCGGTGACTGAAGCTTTCTTT,CASRGGGAVTEAFF
TRBV19,-,TRBJ2-3,TRBD2,TGTGCCAGTAGTATCTACCCTCCCCTAGCGGGAGATTCCTCTAGCACAGATACGCAGTATTTT,CASSIYPPLAGDSSSTDTQYF
TRBV14,-,TRBJ2-2,-,TGTGCCAGCAGCCAAGTCGTCTTGGCCGGGGAGCTGTTTTTT,CASSQVVLAGELFF
TRBV27,-,TRBJ2-3,TRBD1,TGTGCCAGCAGTTTATCGACAGGGCCAATTACAGATACGCAGTATTTT,CASSLSTGPITDTQYF
TRBV28,-,TRBJ1-2,-,TGTGCCAGCAGCCAACCTGATGGCTACACCTTC,CASSQPDGYTF
TRBV18,-,TRBJ2-6,-,TGTGCCAGCTCCACGGGGTGGGGCAGTAGCTCTGGGGCCAACGTCCTGACTTTC,CASSTGWGSSSGANVLTF
TRBV21-1,-,TRBJ2-7,-,TGTGCCAGCAGCTTCCAAACAGGGAGTTTAACCTACGAGCAGTACTTC,CASSFQTGSLTYEQYF
TRBV5-1,-,TRBJ2-3,-,TGCGCCAGCAGCTTGAGCACCGGGACGGGGAGCACAGATACGCAGTATTTT,CASSLSTGTGSTDTQYF
TRBV30,-,TRBJ2-3,TRBD2,TGTGCCTGGAGTGTACTGAGCGGGAGGGCATCAGATACGCAGTATTTT,CAWSVLSGRASDTQYF
TRBV5-1,-,TRBJ2-7,-,TGCGCCAGCAGCTTGGGGCCCGAACATACCATCTACGAGCAGTACTTC,CASSLGPEHTIYEQYF
TRBV10-1,-,TRBJ2-1,-,TGCGCCAGCAGTGCCACACCTAGGATAGGCAATGAGCAGTTCTTC,CASSATPRIGNEQFF
TRBV7-2,-,TRBJ2-7,TRBD2,TGTGCCAGCAGCACGCGGACTAGCGGTGACTACGAGCAGTACTTC,CASSTRTSGDYEQYF
TRBV18,-,TRBJ2-5,TRBD2,TGTGCCAGCTCACCACCCGGGACTAGTCCCCAAGAGACCCAGTACTTC,CASSPPGTSPQETQYF
TRBV28,-,TRBJ1-1,-,TGTGCCAGCACCCGCGGGGGAGGGACGGAAGCTTTCTTT,CASTRGGGTEAFF
TRBV15,-,TRBJ2-7,-,TGTGCCACCAGCAGAGATCTGGTCACCTACGAGCAGTACTTC,CATSRDLVTYEQYF
TRBV11-2,once,TRBJ2-1,TRBD1,TGTGCCAGCAGCTTACCGGGACAGGGGGATTCGGGCTCCTACAATGAGCAGTTCTTC,CASSLPGQGDSGSYNEQFF
TRBV7-6,-,TRBJ2-2,-,TGTGCCAGCAGCTTAACCGCAGGGGCGAACACCGGGGAGCTGTTTTTT,CASSLTAGANTGELFF
TRBV15,once,TRBJ2-7,-,TGTGCCACCAGCAGAGATCGGGTGGGAACCTACGAGCAGTACTTC,CATSRDRVGTYEQYF
TRBV29-1,-,TRBJ1-2,TRBD1,TGCAGCGTCGAGGGGACAGGACAGTTATATGGCTACACCTTC,CSVEGTGQLYGYTF
TRBV18,-,TRBJ2-5,TRBD2,TGTGCCAGCTCACCTACCGGGACTAGCGGGATTCTTGAGACCCAGTACTTC,CASSPTGTSGILETQYF
TRBV21-1,-,TRBJ2-5,-,TGTGCCAGCAGCAAGAAAGACCGGCCGGGACTTGTTGGAGAGACCCAGTACTTC,CASSKKDRPGLVGETQYF
TRBV19,-,TRBJ2-1,-,TGTGCCAGTAGTATAGGCGGTACCCTCGCAAATGAGCAGTTCTTC,CASSIGGTLANEQFF
TRBV6-5,-,TRBJ2-1,TRBD1,TGTGCCAGCAGCCTAAGGCCAACAGGGGCTAATGAGCAGTTCTTC,CASSLRPTGANEQFF
TRBV5-6,-,TRBJ2-5,-,TGTGCCAGCAGCTCCAAAGGGGGTGGGTCCCAGTACTTC,CASSSKGGGSQYF
TRBV2,-,TRBJ1-4,-,TGTGCCAGCAGTTACGTCGGAACTAATGAAAAACTGTTTTTT,CASSYVGTNEKLFF
TRBV7-7,-,TRBJ2-5,TRBD1,TGTGCTAGCACGGGGGACAGGAAAGAGACCCAGTACTTC,CASTGDRKETQYF
TRBV28,once,TRBJ2-3,-,TGTGCCAGCAGTCGGGACCTTACAGATACGCAGTATTTT,CASSRDLTDTQYF
TRBV5-1,-,TRBJ2-7,TRBD1,TGCGCCAGCAGCTTGGCCCAGGACAGGTCCTACGAGCAGTACTTC,CASSLAQDRSYEQYF
TRBV4-1,-,TRBJ2-1,TRBD1,TGCGCCAGCAGCCAAGAGACAGGGGCGAAGTTCTTC,CASSQETGAKFF
TRBV27,-,TRBJ2-1,TRBD1,TGTGCCAGCAAAGGGACAGAACCCTTCTGGGAGCAGTTCTTC,CASKGTEPFWEQFF
TRBV19,once,TRBJ2-2,-,TGTGCCAGTAGTATCGGCCCGGGCCCCGGGGAGCTGTTTTTT,CASSIGPGPGELFF
TRBV5-1,-,TRBJ2-3,TRBD1,TGCGCCAGCAGCTTGGGGGCAGGGGGCGCGGATACGCAGTATTTT,CASSLGAGGADTQYF